Sequencing of this T cell receptor (beta chain) was carried out in a study of shared clonotypes between healthy human individuals. TCRdb keeps only in-frame clones here, not all; method: immunoSEQ multiplex PCR. The sample consists of some 1 million clones, roughly 75% of them appearing once. V lost 6 bases and J lost 1, with 19 bases in between. In germline, CDR1 is LNHDA, CDR2 SQIVND (reference sequence). CDR3 length: 17 amino acids. The material sequenced was memory CD4+ T cells sorted from blood. As for subset: CD45RA-negative fraction. This TCR came from a man younger than 35 in good health. This chain joins TRBV19 and TRBJ1-5; TRBD1 is a possible D gene (6 bases). The CDR3 DNA reads TGTGCCAGTAGCCCCTCGGGGGGGGGCTTAAGCAATCAGCCCCAGCATTTT. Its translation is CASSPSGGGLSNQPQHF.